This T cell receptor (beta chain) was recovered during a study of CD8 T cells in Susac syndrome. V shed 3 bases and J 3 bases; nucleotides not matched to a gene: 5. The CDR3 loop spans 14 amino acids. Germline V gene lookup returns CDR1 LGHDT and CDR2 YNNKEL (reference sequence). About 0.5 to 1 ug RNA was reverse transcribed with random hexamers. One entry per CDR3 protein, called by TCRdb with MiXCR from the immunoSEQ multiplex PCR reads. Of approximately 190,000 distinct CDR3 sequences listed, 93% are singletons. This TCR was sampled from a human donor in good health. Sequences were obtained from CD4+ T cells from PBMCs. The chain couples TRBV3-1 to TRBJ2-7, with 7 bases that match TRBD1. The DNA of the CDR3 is TGTGCCAGCAGCCAGCGGACAGGACGCTACGAGCAGTACTTC. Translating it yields CASSQRTGRYEQYF.